This T cell receptor beta chain was observed in a study of blood T cell repertoires in COVID-19. On the study more broadly: From T cells, B-cell-depleted T cells, or PBMCs came the material, which was cDNA or gDNA.

V lost 4 bases to trimming and J lost 2 bases, with 12 bases between them. CDR3 length equals 15 residues. Germline CDR1 reads SGDLS; CDR2 reads YYNGEE. As handled by the study authors: Estimated nucleated cell counts came from reference gene primer amplification. Sequenced by immunoSEQ multiplex PCR; TCRdb stores in-frame clones only, minus some. V and J calls and clone size are given by that table; D and trimming were obtained from the DNA. The table includes roughly 120,000 clones, more than 90% detected once. The chain joins TRBV9 to TRBJ2-2; D call uncertain. The sequence derives from a man aged 45 to 65 with active COVID-19. Sequences were obtained from peripheral blood. CDR3 in amino acids: CASSPRLTNTGELFF. The CDR3 coding sequence is TGTGCCAGCAGCCCTCGTTTGACTAACACCGGGGAGCTGTTTTTT.